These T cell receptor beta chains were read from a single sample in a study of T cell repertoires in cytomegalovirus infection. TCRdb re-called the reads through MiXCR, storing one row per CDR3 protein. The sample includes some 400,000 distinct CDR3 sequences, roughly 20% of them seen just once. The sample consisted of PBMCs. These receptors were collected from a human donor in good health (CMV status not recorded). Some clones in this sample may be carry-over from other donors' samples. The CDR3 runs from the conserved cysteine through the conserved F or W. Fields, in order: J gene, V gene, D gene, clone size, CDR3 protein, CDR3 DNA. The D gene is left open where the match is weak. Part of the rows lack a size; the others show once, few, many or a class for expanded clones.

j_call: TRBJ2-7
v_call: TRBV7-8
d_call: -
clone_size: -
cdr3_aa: CASSNYGRDTHYEQYF
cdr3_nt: TGTGCCAGCAGCAACTACGGCCGGGACACTCACTACGAGCAGTACTTC

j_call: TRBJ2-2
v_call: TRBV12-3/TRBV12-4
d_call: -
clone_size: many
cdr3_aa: CASKPDTGELFF
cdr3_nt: TGTGCCAGCAAGCCGGACACCGGGGAGCTGTTTTTT

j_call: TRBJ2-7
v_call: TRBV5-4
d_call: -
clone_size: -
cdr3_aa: CASSLGRSAYEQYF
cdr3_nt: TGTGCCAGCAGCTTGGGCCGGTCGGCCTACGAGCAGTACTTC

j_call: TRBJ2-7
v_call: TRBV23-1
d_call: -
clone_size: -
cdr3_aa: CASSHLEGDSYEQYF
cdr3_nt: TGCGCCAGCAGTCATCTAGAGGGCGACTCCTACGAGCAGTACTTC

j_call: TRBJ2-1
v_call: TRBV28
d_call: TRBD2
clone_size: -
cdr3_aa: CATSGVAGQSSYNEQFF
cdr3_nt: TGTGCCACCTCAGGGGTAGCGGGGCAAAGCTCCTACAATGAGCAGTTCTTC

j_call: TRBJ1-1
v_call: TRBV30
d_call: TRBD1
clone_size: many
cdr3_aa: CAWSITGDTEAFF
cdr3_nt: TGTGCCTGGAGTATTACAGGGGACACTGAAGCTTTCTTT

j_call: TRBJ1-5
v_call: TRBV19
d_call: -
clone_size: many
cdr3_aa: CASKNRYNQPQHF
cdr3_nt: TGTGCCAGTAAGAACAGGTACAATCAGCCCCAGCATTTT

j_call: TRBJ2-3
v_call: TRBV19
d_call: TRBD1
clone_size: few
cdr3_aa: CASSLTGATSTDTQYF
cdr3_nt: TGTGCCAGTAGTCTAACAGGGGCCACTAGCACAGATACGCAGTATTTT

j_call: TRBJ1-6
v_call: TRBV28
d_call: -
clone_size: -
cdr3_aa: CASITGPAGDSPLHF
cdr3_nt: TGTGCCAGCATTACGGGCCCGGCCGGGGATTCACCCCTCCACTTT

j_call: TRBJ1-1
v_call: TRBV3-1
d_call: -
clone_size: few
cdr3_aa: CASSQVLQGITEAFF
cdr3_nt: TGTGCCAGCAGCCAAGTCCTACAGGGCATCACTGAAGCTTTCTTT

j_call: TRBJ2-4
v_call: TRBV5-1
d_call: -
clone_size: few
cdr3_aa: CASSLATGSNIQYF
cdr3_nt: TGCGCCAGCAGCTTGGCCACGGGATCCAACATTCAGTACTTC

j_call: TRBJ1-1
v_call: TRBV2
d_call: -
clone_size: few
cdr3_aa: CASTQAESYTEAFF
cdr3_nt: TGTGCCAGCACCCAAGCGGAAAGTTACACTGAAGCTTTCTTT

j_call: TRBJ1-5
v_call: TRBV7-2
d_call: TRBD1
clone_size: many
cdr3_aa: CASSSGQGNNQPQHF
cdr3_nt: TGTGCCAGCAGTTCGGGACAGGGAAACAATCAGCCCCAGCATTTT

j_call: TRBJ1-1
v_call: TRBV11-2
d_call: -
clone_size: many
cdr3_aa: CASSLTGAVTEAFF
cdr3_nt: TGTGCCAGCAGCTTAACGGGGGCCGTGACTGAAGCTTTCTTT

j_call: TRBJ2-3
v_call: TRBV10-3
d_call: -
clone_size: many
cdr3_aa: CAISEPKRTTDTQYF
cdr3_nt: TGTGCCATCAGTGAGCCTAAGCGGACCACAGATACGCAGTATTTT

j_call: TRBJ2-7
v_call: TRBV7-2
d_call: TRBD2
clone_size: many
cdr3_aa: CASSLLAGSEQYF
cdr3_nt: TGTGCCAGCAGCTTGCTAGCGGGATCCGAGCAGTACTTC

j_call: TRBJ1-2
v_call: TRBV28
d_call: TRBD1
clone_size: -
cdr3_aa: CASSGQVYGYTF
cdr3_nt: TGTGCCAGCTCAGGACAGGTCTATGGCTACACCTTC

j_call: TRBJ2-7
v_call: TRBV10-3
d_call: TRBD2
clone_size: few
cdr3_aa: CAISAGTSVPYEQYF
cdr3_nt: TGTGCCATCAGTGCCGGGACTAGCGTTCCCTACGAGCAGTACTTC

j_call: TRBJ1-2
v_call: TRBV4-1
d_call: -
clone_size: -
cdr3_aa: CASSQFDGVHGYTF
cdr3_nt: TGCGCCAGCAGCCAATTTGACGGGGTACATGGCTACACCTTC

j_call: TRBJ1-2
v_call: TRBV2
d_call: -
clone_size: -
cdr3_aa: CASVRLDLGYGYTF
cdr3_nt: TGTGCCAGCGTCAGGTTGGATCTCGGCTATGGCTACACCTTC

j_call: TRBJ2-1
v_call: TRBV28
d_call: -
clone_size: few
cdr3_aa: CASSPSLVTYNEQFF
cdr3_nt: TGTGCCAGCAGTCCGAGTCTGGTAACCTACAATGAGCAGTTCTTC

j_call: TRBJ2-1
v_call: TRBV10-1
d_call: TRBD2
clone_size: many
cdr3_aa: CAGRPLLQREYNEQFF
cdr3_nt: TGCGCCGGCCGCCCCCTCCTCCAGCGGGAATACAATGAGCAGTTCTTC

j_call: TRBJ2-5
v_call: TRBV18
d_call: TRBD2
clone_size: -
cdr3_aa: CASSPNSGTYQETQYF
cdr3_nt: TGTGCCAGCTCACCCAATAGCGGGACCTACCAAGAGACCCAGTACTTC

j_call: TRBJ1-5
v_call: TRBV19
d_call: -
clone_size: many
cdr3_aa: CASSIRGGDWGKQPQHF
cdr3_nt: TGTGCCAGTAGTATACGGGGAGGGGACTGGGGGAAGCAGCCCCAGCATTTT

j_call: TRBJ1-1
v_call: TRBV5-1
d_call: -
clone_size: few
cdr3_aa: CASSLRTTNTEAFF
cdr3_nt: TGCGCCAGCAGCTTACGGACTACGAACACTGAAGCTTTCTTT

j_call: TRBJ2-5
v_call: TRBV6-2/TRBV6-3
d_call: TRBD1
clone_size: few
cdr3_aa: CASSYRGTVETQYF
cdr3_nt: TGTGCCAGCAGTTACAGAGGGACAGTAGAGACCCAGTACTTC

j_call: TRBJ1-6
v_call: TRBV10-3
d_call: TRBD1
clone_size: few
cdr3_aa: CAIRLTGEDSPLHF
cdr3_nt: TGTGCCATCAGGCTAACAGGGGAGGATTCACCCCTCCACTTT

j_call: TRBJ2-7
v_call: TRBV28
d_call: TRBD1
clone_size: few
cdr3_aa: CASTPGGGQGATEQYF
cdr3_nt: TGTGCCAGCACTCCCGGGGGGGGACAGGGGGCAACCGAGCAGTACTTC

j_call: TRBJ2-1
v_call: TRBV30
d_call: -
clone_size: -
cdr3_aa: CAWRFLGNEQFF
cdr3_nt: TGTGCCTGGAGATTTTTGGGCAATGAGCAGTTCTTC

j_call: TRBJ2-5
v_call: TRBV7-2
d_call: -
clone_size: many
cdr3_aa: CASSLEVRGGTQYF
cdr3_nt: TGTGCCAGCAGCTTAGAGGTCCGCGGCGGGACCCAGTACTTC

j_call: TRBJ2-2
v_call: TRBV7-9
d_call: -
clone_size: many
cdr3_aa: CASSDYTGELFF
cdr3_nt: TGTGCCAGCAGCGACTACACCGGGGAGCTGTTTTTT

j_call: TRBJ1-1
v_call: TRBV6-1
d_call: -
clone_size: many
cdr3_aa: CASSPSDSANTEAFF
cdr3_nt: TGTGCCAGCAGTCCATCAGACAGTGCGAACACTGAAGCTTTCTTT

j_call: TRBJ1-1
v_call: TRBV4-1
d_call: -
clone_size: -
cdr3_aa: CASSQEMTGFSEAFF
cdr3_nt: TGCGCCAGCAGCCAAGAGATGACAGGTTTCTCTGAAGCTTTCTTT

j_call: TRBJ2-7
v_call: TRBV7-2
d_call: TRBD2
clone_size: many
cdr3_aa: CASSPSGGSYEQYF
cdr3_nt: TGTGCCAGCAGCCCTAGCGGGGGCTCCTACGAGCAGTACTTC

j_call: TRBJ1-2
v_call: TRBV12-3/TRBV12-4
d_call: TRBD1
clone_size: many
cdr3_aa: CASSLAIATDRVSNGYTF
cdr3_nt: TGTGCCAGCAGTTTAGCCATCGCTACCGACAGGGTCTCTAATGGCTACACCTTC

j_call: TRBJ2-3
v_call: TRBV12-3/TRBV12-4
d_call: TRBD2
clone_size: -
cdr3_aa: CASSTGLAGIDTQYF
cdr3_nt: TGTGCCAGCAGTACTGGACTAGCGGGAATAGATACGCAGTATTTT

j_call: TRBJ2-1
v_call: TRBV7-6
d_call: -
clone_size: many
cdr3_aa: CASSLGGGLGLALYEQFF
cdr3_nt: TGTGCCAGCAGCCTTGGAGGGGGCCTAGGACTAGCTCTCTATGAGCAGTTCTTC

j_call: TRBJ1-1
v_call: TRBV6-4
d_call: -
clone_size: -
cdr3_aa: CATKPTWAFGTEAFF
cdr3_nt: TGTGCCACGAAACCGACCTGGGCTTTTGGCACTGAAGCTTTCTTT

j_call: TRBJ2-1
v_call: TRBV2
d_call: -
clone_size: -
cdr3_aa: CASSVANYNEQFF
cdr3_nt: TGTGCCAGCAGTGTCGCTAATTACAATGAGCAGTTCTTC

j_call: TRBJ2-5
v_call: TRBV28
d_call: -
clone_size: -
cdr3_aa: CASSFMAPAVTQYF
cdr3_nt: TGTGCCAGCAGTTTTATGGCTCCCGCGGTTACCCAGTACTTC

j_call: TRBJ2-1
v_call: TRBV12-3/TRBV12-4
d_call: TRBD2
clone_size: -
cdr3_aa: CASRGSGGSSYNEQFF
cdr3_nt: TGTGCCAGCAGGGGTAGCGGGGGGAGCTCCTACAATGAGCAGTTCTTC

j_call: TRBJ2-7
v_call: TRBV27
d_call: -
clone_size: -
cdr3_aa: CASSHRRGRNYEQYF
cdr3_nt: TGTGCCAGCAGTCACCGGAGGGGCAGAAACTACGAGCAGTACTTC

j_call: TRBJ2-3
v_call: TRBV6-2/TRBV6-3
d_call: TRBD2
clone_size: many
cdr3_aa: CASSVLPWTSGRDTQYF
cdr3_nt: TGTGCCAGCAGCGTCTTACCGTGGACTAGCGGGAGAGATACGCAGTATTTT

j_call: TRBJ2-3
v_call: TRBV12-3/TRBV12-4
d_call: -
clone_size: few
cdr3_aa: CASRSQGEIADTQYF
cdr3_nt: TGTGCCAGCAGGTCCCAGGGCGAGATCGCAGATACGCAGTATTTT

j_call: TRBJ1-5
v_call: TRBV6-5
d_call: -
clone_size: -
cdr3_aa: CVSSQGGTNQPQHF
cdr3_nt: TGTGTCAGCTCCCAGGGAGGGACCAATCAGCCCCAGCATTTT

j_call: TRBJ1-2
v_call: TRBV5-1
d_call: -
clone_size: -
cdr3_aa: CASSSDNLFYTF
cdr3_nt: TGCGCCAGCAGCTCGGACAACCTTTTCTACACCTTC

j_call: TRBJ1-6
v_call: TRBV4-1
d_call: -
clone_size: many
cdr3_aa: CASSQVKGPRNSPLHF
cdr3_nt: TGCGCCAGCAGCCAAGTTAAGGGCCCGCGGAATTCACCCCTCCACTTT

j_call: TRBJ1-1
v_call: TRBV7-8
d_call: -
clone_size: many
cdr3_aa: CASSLARAKHTEAFF
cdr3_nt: TGTGCCAGCAGCTTAGCGCGAGCCAAACACACTGAAGCTTTCTTT

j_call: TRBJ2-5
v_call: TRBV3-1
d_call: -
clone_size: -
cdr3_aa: CASSPLGLEIQETQYF
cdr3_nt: TGTGCCAGCAGCCCCCTCGGGTTAGAAATCCAAGAGACCCAGTACTTC

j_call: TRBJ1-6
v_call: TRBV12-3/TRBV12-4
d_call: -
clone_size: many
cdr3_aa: CASSLFRGDSPLHF
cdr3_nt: TGTGCCAGCAGTCTCTTCCGGGGGGATTCACCCCTCCACTTT

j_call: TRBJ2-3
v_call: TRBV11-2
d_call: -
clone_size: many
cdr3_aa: CASTHDSDTQYF
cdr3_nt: TGTGCCAGCACCCATGATTCGGATACGCAGTATTTT

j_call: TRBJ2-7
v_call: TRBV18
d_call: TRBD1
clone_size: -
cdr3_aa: CASSKGQGAAEQYF
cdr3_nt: TGTGCCAGCTCAAAGGGACAGGGGGCAGCCGAGCAGTACTTC

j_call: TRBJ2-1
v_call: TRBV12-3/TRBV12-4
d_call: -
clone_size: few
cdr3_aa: CASEAPPGTLSYNEQFF
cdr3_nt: TGTGCCAGCGAAGCCCCCCCCGGGACACTCTCCTACAATGAGCAGTTCTTC

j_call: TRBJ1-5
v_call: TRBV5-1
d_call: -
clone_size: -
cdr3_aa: CASSLTPVNQPQHF
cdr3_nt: TGCGCCAGCAGCTTGACGCCCGTAAATCAGCCCCAGCATTTT

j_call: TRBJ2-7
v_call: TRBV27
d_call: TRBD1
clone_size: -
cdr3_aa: CASSSETGGAYEQYF
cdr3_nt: TGTGCCAGCAGTTCCGAGACAGGGGGTGCCTACGAGCAGTACTTC

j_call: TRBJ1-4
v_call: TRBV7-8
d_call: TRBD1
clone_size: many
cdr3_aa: CASRSPGGLTNEKLFF
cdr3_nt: TGTGCCAGCAGATCCCCAGGGGGCCTGACTAATGAAAAACTGTTTTTT

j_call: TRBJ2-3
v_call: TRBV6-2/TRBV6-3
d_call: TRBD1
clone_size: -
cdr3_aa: CATRRGPTYTQYF
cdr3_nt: TGTGCCACTCGCAGGGGGCCCACTTATACGCAGTATTTT

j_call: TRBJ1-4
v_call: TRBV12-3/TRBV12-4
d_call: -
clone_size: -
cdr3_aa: CASSLAREGEKLFF
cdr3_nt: TGTGCCAGCAGTTTAGCCAGGGAAGGTGAAAAACTGTTTTTT

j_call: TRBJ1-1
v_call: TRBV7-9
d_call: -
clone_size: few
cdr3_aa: CASSPPKGMNTEAFF
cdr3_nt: TGTGCCAGCAGCCCCCCCAAGGGTATGAACACTGAAGCTTTCTTT